This entry features one T cell receptor beta chain sequence. The sample originates from a study of Graves' ophthalmopathy and Graves' hyperthyroidism. Each diagnosis was determined on the basis of clinical symptoms, serum thyroxine, TRAb, thyroid ultrasound and orbital computed tomography. Germline CDR1 ENHRY, CDR2 SYGVKD. The CDR3 covers 13 residues. Trimming cost V 6 bases and J 7 bases, with 16 bases left between them. Amplification from RNA transcripts yielded the TCR beta CDR3 regions. Amplification began with first-round RT-PCR using HTBI primers, then second-round multiplex PCR was performed. MiXCR, run by TCRdb on the multiplex PCR reads, gives a single entry per CDR3 protein. The table includes 1 million to 1.3 million distinct CDR3 sequences, about two fifths detected once.

This rearrangement joins TRBV10-3 to TRBJ2-7; possibly TRBD1 for D (6 bases). The source is an adult man with Graves' hyperthyroidism. The sample was peripheral blood or thyroid tissue (not recorded which). The CDR3 coding sequence is TGTGCCATCAGCAACAGGGCTTCGGGAGAGCAGTACTTC. This codes for CAISNRASGEQYF.